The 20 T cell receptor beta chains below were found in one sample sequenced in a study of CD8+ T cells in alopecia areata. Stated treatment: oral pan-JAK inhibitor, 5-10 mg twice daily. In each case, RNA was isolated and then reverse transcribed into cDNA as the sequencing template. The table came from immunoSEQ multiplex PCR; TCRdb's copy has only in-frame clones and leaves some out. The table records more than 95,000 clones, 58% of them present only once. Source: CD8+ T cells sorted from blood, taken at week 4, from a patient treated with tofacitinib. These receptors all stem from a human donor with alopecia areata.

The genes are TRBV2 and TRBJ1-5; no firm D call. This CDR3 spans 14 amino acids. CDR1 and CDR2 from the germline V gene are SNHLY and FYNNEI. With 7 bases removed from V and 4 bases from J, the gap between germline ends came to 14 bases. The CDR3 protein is CASNQAPFNQPQHF. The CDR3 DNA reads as TGTGCCAGCAATCAGGCGCCGTTTAATCAGCCCCAGCATTTT.

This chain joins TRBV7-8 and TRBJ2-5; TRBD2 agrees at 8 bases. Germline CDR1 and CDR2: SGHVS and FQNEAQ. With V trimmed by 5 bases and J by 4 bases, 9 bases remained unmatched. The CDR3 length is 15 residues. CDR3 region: CASSPSGGSLETQYF. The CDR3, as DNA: TGTGCCAGCAGCCCCTCGGGGGGGTCTCTAGAGACCCAGTACTTC.

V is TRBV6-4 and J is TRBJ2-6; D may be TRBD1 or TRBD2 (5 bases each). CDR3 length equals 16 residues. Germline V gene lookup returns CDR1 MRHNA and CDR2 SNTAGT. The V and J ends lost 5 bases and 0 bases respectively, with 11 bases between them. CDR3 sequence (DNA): TGTGCCAGCAGTCGGGACGGAGACTCTGGGGCCAACGTCCTGACTTTC. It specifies CASSRDGDSGANVLTF.

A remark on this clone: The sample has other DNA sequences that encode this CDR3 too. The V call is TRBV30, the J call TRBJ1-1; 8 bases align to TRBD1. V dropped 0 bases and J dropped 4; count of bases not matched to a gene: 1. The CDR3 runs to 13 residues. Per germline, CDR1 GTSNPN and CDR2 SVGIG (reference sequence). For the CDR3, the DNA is TGTGCCTGGAGTGTAACAGGGGGCACTGAAGCTTTCTTT. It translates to CAWSVTGGTEAFF.

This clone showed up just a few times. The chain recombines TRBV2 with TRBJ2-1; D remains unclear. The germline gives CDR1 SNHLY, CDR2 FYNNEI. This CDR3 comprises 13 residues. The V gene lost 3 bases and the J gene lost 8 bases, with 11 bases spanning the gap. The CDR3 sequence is CASSETPADEQFF. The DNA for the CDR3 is TGTGCCAGCAGTGAGACTCCGGCTGATGAGCAGTTCTTC.

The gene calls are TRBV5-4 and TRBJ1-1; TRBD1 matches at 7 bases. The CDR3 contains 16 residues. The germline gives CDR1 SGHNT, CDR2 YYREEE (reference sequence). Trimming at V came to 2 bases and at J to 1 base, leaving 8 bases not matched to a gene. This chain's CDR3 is CASSFLGGGRNTEAFF. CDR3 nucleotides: TGTGCCAGCAGCTTTCTAGGAGGGGGCAGGAACACTGAAGCTTTCTTT.

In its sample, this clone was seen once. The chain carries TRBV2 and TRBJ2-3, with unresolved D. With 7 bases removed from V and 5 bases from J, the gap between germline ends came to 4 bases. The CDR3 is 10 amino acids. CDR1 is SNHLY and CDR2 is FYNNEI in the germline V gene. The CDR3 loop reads CASKGDTQYF. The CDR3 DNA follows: TGTGCCAGCAAGGGAGATACGCAGTATTTT.

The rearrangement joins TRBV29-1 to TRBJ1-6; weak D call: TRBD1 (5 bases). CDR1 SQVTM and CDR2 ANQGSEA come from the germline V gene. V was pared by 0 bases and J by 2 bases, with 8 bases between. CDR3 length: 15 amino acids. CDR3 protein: CSVEEGEAYNSPLHF. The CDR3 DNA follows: TGCAGCGTTGAAGAGGGGGAGGCCTATAATTCACCCCTCCACTTT.

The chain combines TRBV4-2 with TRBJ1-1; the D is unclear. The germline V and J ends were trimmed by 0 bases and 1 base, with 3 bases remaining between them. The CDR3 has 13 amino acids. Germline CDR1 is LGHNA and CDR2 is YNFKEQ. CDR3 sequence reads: CASSQEWNTEAFF. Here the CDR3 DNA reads TGTGCCAGCAGCCAAGAGTGGAACACTGAAGCTTTCTTT.

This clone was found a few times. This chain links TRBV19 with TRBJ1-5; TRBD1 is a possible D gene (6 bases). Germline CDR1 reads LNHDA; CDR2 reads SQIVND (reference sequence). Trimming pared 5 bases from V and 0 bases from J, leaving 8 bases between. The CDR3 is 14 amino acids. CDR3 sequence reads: CASSYRVSNQPQHF. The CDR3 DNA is TGTGCCAGTAGTTACAGGGTTAGCAATCAGCCCCAGCATTTT.

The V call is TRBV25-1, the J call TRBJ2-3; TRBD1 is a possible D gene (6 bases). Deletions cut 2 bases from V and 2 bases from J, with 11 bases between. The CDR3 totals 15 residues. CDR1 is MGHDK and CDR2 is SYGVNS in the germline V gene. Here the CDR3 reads CASSEPGADTDTQYF. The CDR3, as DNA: TGTGCCAGCAGTGAACCAGGGGCCGACACAGATACGCAGTATTTT.

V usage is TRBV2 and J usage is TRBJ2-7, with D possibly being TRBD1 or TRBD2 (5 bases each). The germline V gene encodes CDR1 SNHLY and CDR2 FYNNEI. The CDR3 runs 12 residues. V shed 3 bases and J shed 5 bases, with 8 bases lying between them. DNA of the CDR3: TGTGCCAGCAGTGACGTGGGGGACGAGCAGTACTTC. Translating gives CASSDVGDEQYF.

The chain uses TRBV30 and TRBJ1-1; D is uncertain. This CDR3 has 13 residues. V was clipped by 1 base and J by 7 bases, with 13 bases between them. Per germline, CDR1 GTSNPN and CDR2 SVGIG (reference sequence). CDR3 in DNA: TGTGCCTGGAGTGGGGCAGCGTTAGGTGAAGCTTTCTTT. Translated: CAWSGAALGEAFF.

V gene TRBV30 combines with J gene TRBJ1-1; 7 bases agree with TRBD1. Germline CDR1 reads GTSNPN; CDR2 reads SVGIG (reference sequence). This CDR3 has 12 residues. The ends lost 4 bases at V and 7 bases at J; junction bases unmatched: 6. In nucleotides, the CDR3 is TGTGCCTGGACTTTTCGGACAGGTGAAGCTTTCTTT. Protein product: CAWTFRTGEAFF.

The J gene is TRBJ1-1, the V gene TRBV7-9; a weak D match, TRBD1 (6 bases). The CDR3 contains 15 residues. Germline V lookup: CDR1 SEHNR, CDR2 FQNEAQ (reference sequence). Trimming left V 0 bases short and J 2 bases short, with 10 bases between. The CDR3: CASSLADSKNTEAFF. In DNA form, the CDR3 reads TGTGCCAGCAGCTTAGCGGACAGTAAAAACACTGAAGCTTTCTTT.

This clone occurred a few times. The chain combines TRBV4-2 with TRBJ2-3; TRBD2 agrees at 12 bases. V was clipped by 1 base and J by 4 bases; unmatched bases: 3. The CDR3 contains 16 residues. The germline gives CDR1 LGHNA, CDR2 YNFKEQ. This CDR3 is CASSQALAGGPDTQYF. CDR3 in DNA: TGTGCCAGCAGCCAAGCACTAGCGGGGGGTCCAGATACGCAGTATTTT.

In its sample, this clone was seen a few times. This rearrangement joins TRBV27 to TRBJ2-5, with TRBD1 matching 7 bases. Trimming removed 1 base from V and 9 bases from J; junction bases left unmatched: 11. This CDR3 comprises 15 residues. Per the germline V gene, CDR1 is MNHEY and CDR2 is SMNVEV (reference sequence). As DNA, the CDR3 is TGTGCCAGCAGTTTATGGGGGCACAGGGGCAGGGCCCAGTACTTC. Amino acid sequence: CASSLWGHRGRAQYF.

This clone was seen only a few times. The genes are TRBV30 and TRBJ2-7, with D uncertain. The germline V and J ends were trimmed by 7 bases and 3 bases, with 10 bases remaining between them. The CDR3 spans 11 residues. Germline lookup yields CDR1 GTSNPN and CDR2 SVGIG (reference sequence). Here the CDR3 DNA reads TGTGCCTCGGGTGGTCGCTACGAGCAGTACTTC. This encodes CASGGRYEQYF.

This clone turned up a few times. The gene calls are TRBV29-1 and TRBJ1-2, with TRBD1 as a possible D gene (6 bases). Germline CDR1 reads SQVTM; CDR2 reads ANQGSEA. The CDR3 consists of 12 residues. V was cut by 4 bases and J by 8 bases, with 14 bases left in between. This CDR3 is CSVVGGREGYTF. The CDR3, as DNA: TGCAGCGTTGTAGGGGGGCGAGAAGGCTACACCTTC.

The CDR3 DNA sequence: TGTGCCAGCAGTGAATCGGGGGGAGGCACAGATACGCAGTATTTT. It encodes CASSESGGGTDTQYF. This chain links TRBV2 with TRBJ2-3, with TRBD2 matching 7 bases. Germline V gene lookup returns CDR1 SNHLY and CDR2 FYNNEI. The CDR3 totals 15 residues. The V and J ends lost 2 bases and 1 base, in that order; junction bases with no gene match: 3.